This T cell receptor (beta chain) was retrieved from a study of T cells in Graves' hyperthyroidism and ophthalmopathy. The V gene end was trimmed by 9 bases and the J gene end by 5 bases; junction bases not matched to a gene: 20. In germline, CDR1 is SGHNT, CDR2 YYREEE (reference sequence). The CDR3 is 17 residues long. Regions amplified from RNA transcripts were the TCR beta CDR3 regions. TCR CDR3 regions were first amplified by RT-PCR with HTBI primers. TCRdb re-called the multiplex PCR reads with MiXCR, one entry per CDR3 protein. The sample holds 690,000 or so distinct CDR3 sequences; around 19% are singletons and the top ten take 16%. Used for diagnoses were clinical symptoms, serum thyroxine and TRAb, thyroid ultrasound and orbital computed tomography.

V and J are TRBV5-4 and TRBJ2-5; TRBD2 aligns across 9 bases. Sequencing input: blood. The receptor was isolated from a woman aged 45-60 years with Graves' hyperthyroidism that later progressed to Graves' ophthalmopathy. This CDR3 reads CAIETYSGGRRWETQYF. CDR3 DNA: TGTGCCATCGAGACCTATAGCGGGGGCCGCCGGTGGGAGACCCAGTACTTC.